The 14 T cell receptor beta chains presented below share a single source sample, sequenced in a study of blood T cell repertoires in COVID-19. The data were produced by immunoSEQ multiplex PCR, yet TCRdb's version contains in-frame clones alone and is incomplete. The data show under 20,000 clones, approximately 90% seen once. The sample was peripheral blood. Receptors originate from a human donor in a cohort sampled during active COVID-19.

DNA for the CDR3: TGTGCCAGCAGCCCCCGCCCGTATGTGCGGGAGAATACGAACACCGGGGAGCTGTTTTTT. Its protein product is CASSPRPYVRENTNTGELFF. The chain joins TRBV7-3 to TRBJ2-2, with 7 bases fitting TRBD2. Looked up from germline, CDR1 is SGHTA and CDR2 is FQGTGA. V was clipped by 5 bases and J by 0 bases; unmatched bases: 18. This CDR3 is built from 20 residues.

This clone has only a few counts. The chain combines TRBV9 with TRBJ1-4, with D possibly being TRBD1 (5 bases). Trimming cost V 4 bases and J 10 bases, with 11 bases left between them. This CDR3 has 12 amino acids. CDR1 SGDLS and CDR2 YYNGEE come from the germline V gene. As DNA, the CDR3 is TGTGCCAGCAGCCCGGGCGGGGGAAAACTGTTTTTT. Residues: CASSPGGGKLFF.

The chain carries TRBV12-3 or TRBV12-4 and TRBJ1-2; D gene ambiguous. Trimming took 4 bases from V and 4 from J, leaving 10 bases between them. This CDR3 region has 13 residues. The CDR3 region is CASSWEGGYGYTF. CDR3 nucleotide sequence: TGTGCCAGCAGTTGGGAGGGTGGCTATGGCTACACCTTC.

The table lists this clone with a few counts. The rearrangement uses TRBV11-2 and TRBJ1-1; D gene unclear. V shed 4 bases and J shed 8 bases, with 11 bases lying between them. Germline V CDR1 and CDR2: SGHAT, FQNNGV. CDR3 length equals 12 residues. CDR3 in amino acids: CASSSTQVEAFF. CDR3 bases: TGTGCCAGCAGCTCTACTCAGGTGGAAGCTTTCTTT.

V and J are TRBV5-1 and TRBJ2-5; TRBD2 matches at 16 bases. The trim removed 4 bases at V and 4 bases at J, leaving 13 bases unmatched. The CDR3 has 19 residues. The V gene's germline CDR1 is SGHRS and CDR2 YFSETQ. The CDR3 DNA is TGCGCCAGCAGCGCCGGGACTAGCGGGAGGGCCGGATCTCGAGAGACCCAGTACTTC. Translating it yields CASSAGTSGRAGSRETQYF.

V and J are TRBV11-2 and TRBJ2-3; 7 bases match TRBD2. This CDR3 region has 14 residues. Germline V gene lookup returns CDR1 SGHAT and CDR2 FQNNGV. J gave up 12 bases and V 1 base, and 10 bases lay outside the gene matches. The CDR3 is CASSLVGGRALQYF. Written as DNA, the CDR3 is TGTGCCAGCAGCTTAGTAGGTGGGAGGGCCCTTCAGTATTTT. The whole variable domain, remainder taken from reference TRBV11-2 and TRBJ2-3, is EAGVAQSPRYKIIEKRQSVAFWCNPISGHATLYWYQQILGQGPKLLIQFQNNGVVDDSQLPKDRFSAERLKGVDSTLKIQPAKLEDSAVYLCASSLVGGRALQYFGPGTRLTVL.

This chain connects TRBV20-1 to TRBJ1-5; D uncertain. The CDR3 covers 14 residues. The V end lost 3 bases, the J end lost 0 bases, and 9 bases lay between the germline ends. Germline CDR1 and CDR2: DFQATT and SNEGSKA (reference sequence). This CDR3 is CSASVQNSNQPQHF. The DNA for the CDR3 is TGCAGTGCTAGTGTTCAGAATAGCAATCAGCCCCAGCATTTT.

The chain recombines TRBV6-1 with TRBJ2-3, with D perhaps TRBD2 (5 bases). CDR1 and CDR2 (germline): MNHNS, SASEGT. This CDR3 contains 14 residues. V lost 5 bases and J 0 bases, leaving 9 bases between the germline ends. Here the CDR3 reads CASSFSGSTDTQYF. The CDR3 bases are TGTGCCAGCAGTTTTTCGGGGAGCACAGATACGCAGTATTTT.

The chain has TRBV24-1 and TRBJ2-5; a weak D match, TRBD1 (5 bases). Germline V gene sequence: CDR1 KGHDR, CDR2 SFDVKD. This CDR3 is 18 amino acids long. V was clipped by 3 bases and J by 0 bases, with 19 bases between them. The CDR3 sequence is CATSDDRRTRGYQETQYF. CDR3 bases: TGTGCCACCAGTGATGACCGACGGACAAGGGGCTACCAAGAGACCCAGTACTTC.

The chain uses TRBV28 and TRBJ1-2; possibly TRBD1 for D (5 bases). Germline assignment: CDR1 MDHEN and CDR2 SYDVKM. This CDR3 has 14 amino acids. The V and J ends lost 5 bases and 7 bases respectively, with 17 bases between them. As DNA, the CDR3 is TGTGCCAGCAGTGGCGGGACGGCCCCTCGTGGCTACACCTTC. It encodes CASSGGTAPRGYTF.

This chain links TRBV19 with TRBJ1-1, with D possibly matching TRBD1 (6 bases). The length of the CDR3 is 14 residues. V shed 10 bases and J shed 1 base, with 16 bases lying between them. Germline CDR1 reads LNHDA; CDR2 reads SQIVND (reference sequence). The CDR3 loop is CAIGGRGQNTEAFF. CDR3 coding DNA: TGTGCCATTGGGGGCCGGGGACAGAACACTGAAGCTTTCTTT.

The chain carries TRBV5-1 and TRBJ2-4, with TRBD2 identical over 10 bases. The CDR3 has 20 amino acids. CDR1 is SGHRS and CDR2 is YFSETQ in the germline V gene. Trimming cost V 4 bases and J 0 bases; bases outside gene matches: 16. CDR3 loop: CASSPGLTSGDLLAKNIQYF. In nucleotides, the CDR3 is TGCGCCAGCAGCCCTGGCTTAACTAGCGGGGATTTGTTAGCCAAAAACATTCAGTACTTC.

The chain recombines TRBV3-1 (or the pseudogene TRBV3-2) with TRBJ1-1, with a weak D call TRBD1 (5 bases). Germline V lookup: CDR1 LGHDT, CDR2 YNNKEL (reference sequence). Between the trimmed V and J ends, which lost 0 bases and 10 bases, there was a span of 12 bases. This CDR3 is built from 13 residues. The CDR3 region is CASSQDTRGGAFF. CDR3 DNA sequence: TGTGCCAGCAGCCAAGATACGCGGGGGGGAGCTTTCTTT.

This clone appeared a single time. This rearrangement joins TRBV5-1 to TRBJ2-7; D is ambiguous. CDR1 is SGHRS and CDR2 is YFSETQ in the germline V gene. Trimming shortened V by 4 bases and J by 3 bases, and 11 bases separated the two germline ends. This CDR3 contains 13 residues. The CDR3 spells CASSPVFNYEQYF. The CDR3 DNA is TGCGCCAGCAGCCCGGTTTTTAACTACGAGCAGTACTTC.